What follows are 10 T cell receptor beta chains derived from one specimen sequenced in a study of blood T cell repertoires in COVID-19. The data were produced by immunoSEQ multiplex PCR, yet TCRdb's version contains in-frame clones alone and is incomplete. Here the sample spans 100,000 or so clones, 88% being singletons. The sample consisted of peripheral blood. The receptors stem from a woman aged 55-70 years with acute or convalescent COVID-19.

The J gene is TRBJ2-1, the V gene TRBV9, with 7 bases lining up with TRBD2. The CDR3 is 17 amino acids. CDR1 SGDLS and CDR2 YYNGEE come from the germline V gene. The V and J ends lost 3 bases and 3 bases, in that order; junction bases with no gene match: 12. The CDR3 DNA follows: TGTGCCAGCAGCGGACCACAGCCGGGACTACGCTACAATGAGCAGTTCTTC. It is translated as CASSGPQPGLRYNEQFF.

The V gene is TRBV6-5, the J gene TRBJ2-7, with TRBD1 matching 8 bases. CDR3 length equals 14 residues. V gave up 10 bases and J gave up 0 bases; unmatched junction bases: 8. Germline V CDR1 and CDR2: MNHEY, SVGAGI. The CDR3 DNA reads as TGTGCCACCCTCGGACAGGGTCCCTCCTACGAGCAGTACTTC. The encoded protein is CATLGQGPSYEQYF.

The CDR3 bases are TGTGCCAGCAGTGGACTAGCGGACTACAATGAGCAGTTCTTC. It translates to CASSGLADYNEQFF. The chain is built from TRBV2 and TRBJ2-1, with TRBD2 matching over 9 bases. Germline V gives CDR1 SNHLY, CDR2 FYNNEI. This CDR3 contains 14 residues. The V gene end was trimmed by 4 bases and the J gene end by 3 bases; junction bases not matched to a gene: 1.

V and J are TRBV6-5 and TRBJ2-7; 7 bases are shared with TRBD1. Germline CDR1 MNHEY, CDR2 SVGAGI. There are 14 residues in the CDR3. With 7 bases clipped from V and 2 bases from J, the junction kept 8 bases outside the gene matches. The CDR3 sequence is CASKRDSPTYEQYF. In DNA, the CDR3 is TGTGCCAGCAAACGGGACAGCCCTACCTACGAGCAGTACTTC.

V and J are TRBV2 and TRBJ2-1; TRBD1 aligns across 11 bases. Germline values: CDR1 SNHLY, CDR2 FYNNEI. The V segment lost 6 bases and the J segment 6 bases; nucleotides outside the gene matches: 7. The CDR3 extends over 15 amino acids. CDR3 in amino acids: CASSDPGQGVNEQFF. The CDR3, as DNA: TGTGCCAGCAGCGATCCGGGACAGGGGGTCAATGAGCAGTTCTTC.

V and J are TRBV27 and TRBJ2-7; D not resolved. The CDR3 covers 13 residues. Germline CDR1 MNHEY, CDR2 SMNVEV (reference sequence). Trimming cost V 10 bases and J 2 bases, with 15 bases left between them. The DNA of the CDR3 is TGTGCCACCGCGTCGCTACTGGCCTACGAGCAGTACTTC. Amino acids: CATASLLAYEQYF.

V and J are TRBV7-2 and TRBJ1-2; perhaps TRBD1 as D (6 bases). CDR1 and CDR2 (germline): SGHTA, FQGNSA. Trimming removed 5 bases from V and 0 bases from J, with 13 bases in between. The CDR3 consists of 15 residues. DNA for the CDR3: TGTGCCAGCAGCCGCACAGGGCACTCTAACTATGGCTACACCTTC. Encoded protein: CASSRTGHSNYGYTF.

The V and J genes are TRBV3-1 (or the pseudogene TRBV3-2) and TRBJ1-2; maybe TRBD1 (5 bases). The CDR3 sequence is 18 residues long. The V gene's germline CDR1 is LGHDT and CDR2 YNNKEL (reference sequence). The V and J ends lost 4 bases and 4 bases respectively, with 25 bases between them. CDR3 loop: CASSREFPGLRGAYGYTF. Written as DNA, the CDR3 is TGTGCCAGCAGCCGGGAATTTCCGGGACTCCGAGGGGCCTATGGCTACACCTTC.

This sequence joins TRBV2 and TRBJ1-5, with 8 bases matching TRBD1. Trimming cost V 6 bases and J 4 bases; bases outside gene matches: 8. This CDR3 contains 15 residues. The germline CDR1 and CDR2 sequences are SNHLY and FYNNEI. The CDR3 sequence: CASSDQGAGNQPQHF. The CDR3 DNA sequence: TGTGCCAGCAGCGATCAGGGGGCAGGGAATCAGCCCCAGCATTTT.

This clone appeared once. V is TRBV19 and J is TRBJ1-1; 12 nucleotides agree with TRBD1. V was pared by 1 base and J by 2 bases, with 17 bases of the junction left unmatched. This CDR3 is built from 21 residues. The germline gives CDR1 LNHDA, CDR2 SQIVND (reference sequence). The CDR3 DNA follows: TGTGCCAGTAGTATAGGGTCGGGACAGGGGGCGCGGTGGGCCACCAACACTGAAGCTTTCTTT. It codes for CASSIGSGQGARWATNTEAFF.